This is a list of T cell receptor beta chains from one sample in a study of T cells in Graves' hyperthyroidism and ophthalmopathy. Via MiXCR, TCRdb re-called the multiplex PCR reads, giving one row per CDR3 protein. Of some 720,000 distinct CDR3 sequences listed, over 15% are singletons. Input material: blood. Receptor source: a man younger than 35 with Graves' hyperthyroidism. The CDR3 runs from the conserved cysteine through the conserved F or W. D genes are given only for firm matches. Where a row states a size, it is once, few, many or the class of an expanded clone; other rows omit it.

clone size,J gene,V gene,D gene,CDR3 protein,CDR3 DNA
few,TRBJ1-6,TRBV2,-,CASSERVRNIGNSPLHF,TGTGCCAGCAGTGAAAGGGTACGGAACATCGGTAATTCACCCCTCCACTTT
few,TRBJ2-2,TRBV28,-,CASSLSQGPPTGELFF,TGTGCCAGCAGTTTAAGTCAGGGTCCCCCTACCGGGGAGCTGTTTTTT
many,TRBJ1-2,TRBV7-2,-,CASSFSAGTDGYTF,TGTGCCAGCAGCTTCAGCGCAGGGACTGATGGCTACACCTTC
few,TRBJ2-1,TRBV6-1,-,CASSELTGLTYNEQFF,TGTGCCAGCAGTGAATTAACAGGGCTAACCTACAATGAGCAGTTCTTC
few,TRBJ1-3,TRBV9,-,CASSVRFSGNTIYF,TGTGCCAGCAGCGTAAGGTTCTCTGGAAACACCATATATTTT
-,TRBJ2-7,TRBV13,TRBD1,CASSPGQGISEQYF,TGTGCCAGCAGCCCGGGACAGGGGATTTCGGAGCAGTACTTC
many,TRBJ2-7,TRBV6-5,-,CASSYSTTSYEQYF,TGTGCCAGCAGTTACTCGACGACTAGTTACGAGCAGTACTTC
many,TRBJ2-5,TRBV11-1,-,CASSPERTQETQYF,TGTGCCAGCAGCCCGGAGAGAACCCAAGAGACCCAGTACTTC
many,TRBJ2-7,TRBV2,TRBD2,CASRPTRGETHEQYF,TGTGCCAGCAGACCTACCCGGGGGGAGACCCACGAGCAGTACTTC
few,TRBJ2-6,TRBV6-2/TRBV6-3,-,CASSYHQLKDSLFSGANVLTF,TGTGCCAGCAGTTACCATCAACTTAAGGACAGTTTATTCTCTGGGGCCAACGTCCTGACTTTC
few,TRBJ2-7,TRBV28,-,CASSLRRVAYEQYF,TGTGCCAGCAGTTTACGGCGGGTCGCCTACGAGCAGTACTTC
few,TRBJ2-7,TRBV20-1,TRBD2,CSASKEDSGTYEQYF,TGCAGTGCTAGCAAAGAGGATAGCGGGACCTACGAGCAGTACTTC
-,TRBJ1-2,TRBV6-5,-,CASSYSTPLQGNYGYTF,TGTGCCAGCAGTTACTCAACGCCTCTACAGGGTAACTATGGCTACACCTTC
few,TRBJ1-4,TRBV6-1,-,CASSASLANEKLFF,TGTGCCAGCAGTGCTTCCCTGGCTAATGAAAAACTGTTTTTT
many,TRBJ2-3,TRBV28,-,CASSFLTTTDTQYF,TGTGCCAGCAGTTTTCTGACGACTACAGATACGCAGTATTTT
many,TRBJ1-1,TRBV6-1,-,CASSEQANTEAFF,TGTGCCAGCAGTGAACAGGCGAACACTGAAGCTTTCTTT
few,TRBJ1-1,TRBV14,-,CASSQDLGTGAFF,TGTGCCAGCAGCCAAGATCTCGGAACAGGAGCTTTCTTT
many,TRBJ2-3,TRBV2,-,CASSRQGTDTQYF,TGTGCCAGCAGTCGCCAGGGCACAGATACGCAGTATTTT
few,TRBJ1-6,TRBV5-8,-,CASSLVGTDVSPLHF,TGTGCCAGCAGCTTGGTCGGGACGGACGTTTCACCCCTCCACTTT
few,TRBJ2-7,TRBV29-1,-,CSVSEAHWDYEQYF,TGCAGCGTTTCGGAGGCCCATTGGGACTACGAGCAGTACTTC
many,TRBJ2-3,TRBV2,TRBD2,CASIASGSPADTQYF,TGTGCCAGCATAGCTAGCGGGAGTCCCGCAGATACGCAGTATTTT
many,TRBJ2-1,TRBV11-2,TRBD2,CASSSTSGDYNEQFF,TGTGCCAGCAGCTCGACTAGCGGGGATTACAATGAGCAGTTCTTC
many,TRBJ1-5,TRBV27,TRBD1,CASSPGTVRHQPQHF,TGTGCCAGCAGTCCAGGGACAGTCCGCCATCAGCCCCAGCATTTT
many,TRBJ2-5,TRBV7-9,-,CASSLGEGKGGTQYF,TGTGCCAGCAGCTTGGGCGAAGGAAAAGGGGGGACCCAGTACTTC
many,TRBJ1-3,TRBV12-3/TRBV12-4,TRBD1,CASSRTGHGNTIYF,TGTGCCAGCAGTCGGACAGGGCACGGAAACACCATATATTTT
-,TRBJ2-2,TRBV28,-,CASGPGAGNTGELFF,TGTGCCAGCGGACCGGGAGCAGGGAACACCGGGGAGCTGTTTTTT
-,TRBJ1-1,TRBV5-1,-,CANSLVGNTEAFF,TGCGCCAACAGCTTGGTAGGGAACACTGAAGCTTTCTTT
-,TRBJ2-5,TRBV20-1,TRBD2,CSASTPGLAGETQYF,TGCAGTGCTTCTACCCCGGGGCTAGCGGGAGAGACCCAGTACTTC
many,TRBJ2-2,TRBV6-1,-,CASSARGAPTGELFF,TGTGCCAGCAGTGCTCGGGGGGCGCCCACCGGGGAGCTGTTTTTT
many,TRBJ2-5,TRBV28,TRBD1,CASTPGGAETQYF,TGTGCCAGCACTCCAGGGGGCGCGGAGACCCAGTACTTC
once,TRBJ1-5,TRBV24-1,-,CATSDSTGPGMGQPQHF,TGTGCCACCAGTGATTCTACAGGTCCCGGTATGGGTCAGCCCCAGCATTTT
many,TRBJ1-1,TRBV2,TRBD1,CASARTGTDRTEAFF,TGTGCCAGCGCACGGACCGGGACAGATAGAACTGAAGCTTTCTTT
-,TRBJ2-6,TRBV9,TRBD1,CASCRDRGLSGANVLTF,TGTGCCAGCTGCCGGGACAGAGGCCTCTCTGGGGCCAACGTCCTGACTTTC
few,TRBJ2-1,TRBV9,TRBD2,CASSVGSGRIGNEQFF,TGTGCCAGTAGCGTAGGGAGCGGGAGGATAGGAAATGAGCAGTTCTTC
-,TRBJ1-4,TRBV5-5,-,CASSLRGTHGNEKLFF,TGTGCCAGCAGCTTGAGGGGGACCCACGGTAATGAAAAACTGTTTTTT
few,TRBJ2-7,TRBV9,TRBD1,CASSPQPGQDYEQYF,TGTGCCAGCAGCCCCCAACCGGGACAGGACTACGAGCAGTACTTC
many,TRBJ2-7,TRBV18,TRBD2,CASSLLAVYEQYF,TGTGCCAGCTCCTTACTAGCGGTTTACGAGCAGTACTTC
many,TRBJ2-1,TRBV11-2,-,CASSRLFQGGNEQFF,TGTGCCAGCAGCCGTTTGTTCCAGGGTGGGAATGAGCAGTTCTTC
-,TRBJ2-1,TRBV20-1,TRBD2,CSAKTSGTDSYNEQFF,TGCAGTGCAAAAACTAGCGGGACCGACTCCTACAATGAGCAGTTCTTC
many,TRBJ2-7,TRBV11-1,TRBD2,CASSFGLAGVYEQYF,TGTGCCAGCAGCTTTGGACTAGCGGGAGTGTACGAGCAGTACTTC
many,TRBJ1-2,TRBV3-1,-,CASSQGGLVYGYTF,TGTGCCAGCAGCCAAGGAGGGCTTGTCTATGGCTACACCTTC
-,TRBJ2-5,TRBV18,-,CASSPPAGVPQETQYF,TGTGCCAGCTCACCACCGGCAGGGGTACCTCAAGAGACCCAGTACTTC